What follows are 24 T cell receptor beta chains derived from one specimen sequenced in a study of cytomegalovirus exposure and HLA in healthy donors. PCR primers comprised 60 Vbeta and 13 Jbeta primers. The repertoire was sequenced with immunoSEQ multiplex PCR; TCRdb's copy has only in-frame clones and lacks some. The profile shows over 150,000 clones, roughly 85% of them singletons. Source material: PBMCs. Every receptor here comes from a woman in her 30s in good health and CMV-seronegative.

The gene calls are TRBV7-9 and TRBJ2-3, with TRBD2 matching 8 bases. The CDR3 is 15 amino acids. Germline CDR1 reads SEHNR; CDR2 reads FQNEAQ (reference sequence). V trimming: 4 bases; J trimming: 0 bases; junction bases outside the gene matches: 3. CDR3 loop: CASSSGGGSTDTQYF. In DNA form, the CDR3 reads TGTGCCAGCAGCTCCGGGGGGGGGAGCACAGATACGCAGTATTTT.

The chain recombines TRBV27 with TRBJ1-2; no reliable D call. Deletions cut 6 bases from V and 4 bases from J, with 12 bases between. CDR1 and CDR2 from the germline V gene are MNHEY and SMNVEV (reference sequence). This CDR3 contains 13 residues. Here the CDR3 DNA reads TGTGCCAGCAGCCGGGGTGATGGCTATGGCTACACCTTC. Protein: CASSRGDGYGYTF.

The CDR3 protein is CASSLLAKAGAYEQYF. CDR3 DNA sequence: TGCGCCAGCAGCTTGCTGGCTAAAGCGGGGGCCTACGAGCAGTACTTC. This chain uses TRBV5-1 with TRBJ2-7; TRBD2 matches at 8 bases. The trim removed 1 base at V and 2 bases at J, leaving 8 bases unmatched. CDR3 length: 16 residues. The germline CDR1 and CDR2 sequences are SGHRS and YFSETQ.

There are a few counts of this clone. The chain combines TRBV6-5 with TRBJ2-3; 9 nucleotides match TRBD2. Germline CDR1 and CDR2: MNHEY and SVGAGI. The CDR3 is 14 amino acids. V was pared by 7 bases and J by 4 bases, with 6 bases of the junction left unmatched. In DNA, the CDR3 is TGTGCCAGCAAAGAAGGGACTAGCCCAGATACGCAGTATTTT. Translated, it gives CASKEGTSPDTQYF.

The chain has TRBV4-1 and TRBJ2-5; TRBD2 matches 12 bases. V lost 0 bases and J lost 2; bases outside the gene matches: 10. Germline V CDR1 and CDR2: MGHRA, YSYEKL. The CDR3 has 19 amino acids. The CDR3 nucleotides read TGCGCCAGCAGCCAAGAAGGGGTGGGTCTAGCGGGAGGGCAAGAGACCCAGTACTTC. Translation gives CASSQEGVGLAGGQETQYF.

This clone has a single count. Other DNA sequences from this sample encode an identical CDR3 as well. The rearrangement joins TRBV5-1 to TRBJ1-4; 8 bases fit TRBD1. Germline assignment: CDR1 SGHRS and CDR2 YFSETQ. The CDR3 covers 14 residues. The V gene end was trimmed by 0 bases and the J gene end by 7 bases; junction bases not matched to a gene: 2. The CDR3 loop reads CASSLGQGSEKLFF. CDR3 DNA sequence: TGCGCCAGCAGCTTGGGACAGGGGAGTGAAAAACTGTTTTTT.

The chain carries TRBV19 and TRBJ2-1; 7 bases fit TRBD2. The junction had 5 bases not matched to a gene; V was cut back by 9 bases and J by 0 bases. The CDR3 consists of 14 residues. Per germline, CDR1 LNHDA and CDR2 SQIVND (reference sequence). The CDR3 DNA follows: TGTGCCAGCCTCGGGGGGAGCTCCTACAATGAGCAGTTCTTC. Its protein is CASLGGSSYNEQFF.

This clone has only one observation. The CDR3: CASWLAVGANEQFF. The DNA of the CDR3 is TGCGCCTCGTGGCTAGCGGTAGGTGCCAATGAGCAGTTCTTC. The V and J genes are TRBV5-1 and TRBJ2-1; 7 nucleotides agree with TRBD2. CDR3 length: 14 residues. Unmatched junction bases numbered 13, after V lost 10 bases and J lost 6 bases. Germline V lookup: CDR1 SGHRS, CDR2 YFSETQ.

This clone has only one observation. This rearrangement joins TRBV19 to TRBJ1-1, with 7 bases fitting TRBD1. The CDR3 contains 14 residues. J was trimmed by 3 bases and V by 5 bases; bases with no gene match: 6. In germline, CDR1 is LNHDA, CDR2 SQIVND (reference sequence). For the CDR3, the DNA is TGTGCCAGTAGTCTTGCAGGGGGATACACTGAAGCTTTCTTT. Translating gives CASSLAGGYTEAFF. Together with reference TRBV19 and TRBJ1-1, the CDR3 gives the full variable domain: DGGITQSPKYLFRKEGQNVTLSCEQNLNHDAMYWYRQDPGQGLRLIYYSQIVNDFQKGDIAEGYSVSREKKESFPLTVTSAQKNPTAFYLCASSLAGGYTEAFFGQGTRLTVV.

The gene calls are TRBV4-1 and TRBJ1-1; D not resolved. Germline V gene data show CDR1 as MGHRA and CDR2 as YSYEKL. V lost 1 base and J 4 bases, leaving 10 bases between the germline ends. The CDR3 length is 14 residues. This CDR3 is CASSQGPRGTEAFF. For the CDR3, the DNA is TGCGCCAGCAGCCAAGGGCCACGCGGCACTGAAGCTTTCTTT.

The CDR3 loop is CASSFTGGYGYTF. For the CDR3, the DNA is TGTGCCAGCAGTTTTACGGGGGGCTATGGCTACACCTTC. V is TRBV27 and J is TRBJ1-2; D is perhaps TRBD1 (5 bases). V was pared by 3 bases and J by 4 bases, with 9 bases between. The CDR3 has 13 residues. Germline V CDR1 and CDR2: MNHEY, SMNVEV (reference sequence).

This chain links TRBV5-1 with TRBJ2-7, with 9 bases that match TRBD2. V was clipped by 5 bases and J by 6 bases; unmatched bases: 15. The CDR3 is 16 residues long. Germline CDR1 reads SGHRS; CDR2 reads YFSETQ. The CDR3 DNA follows: TGCGCCAGCAGTACCTCCGGGACTAGCCCCTTCCGCGAGCAGTACTTC. As protein: CASSTSGTSPFREQYF.

The chain is built from TRBV2 and TRBJ2-3; 8 bases are shared with TRBD1. Germline assignment: CDR1 SNHLY and CDR2 FYNNEI. CDR3 size: 14 residues. The V and J ends lost 6 bases and 4 bases, in that order; junction bases with no gene match: 6. The CDR3 sequence is CASSRDRGSDTQYF. CDR3 coding DNA: TGTGCCAGCAGCCGCGACAGGGGTTCAGATACGCAGTATTTT.

A few counts support this clone. The chain recombines TRBV7-2 with TRBJ1-3; D is ambiguous. The CDR3 totals 15 residues. Trimming removed 1 base at V and 0 bases at J, with 7 bases between. Germline-derived CDR1 and CDR2 are SGHTA and FQGNSA. The CDR3 protein is CASSLVGSSGNTIYF. The DNA for the CDR3 is TGTGCCAGCAGCTTAGTGGGGAGCTCTGGAAACACCATATATTTT.

This chain uses TRBV4-3 with TRBJ1-3; D unresolved. Germline V gene lookup returns CDR1 LGHNA and CDR2 YSLEER. Trimming took 4 bases from V and 3 from J, leaving 7 bases between them. This CDR3 has 13 residues. The CDR3 DNA reads as TGCGCCAGCAGCCCCTCCGTTGGAAACACCATATATTTT. Its translation: CASSPSVGNTIYF.

This clone appeared a single time. Here the CDR3 reads CASSLAGQGFNEQYF. The DNA of the CDR3 is TGTGCCAGCAGCTTAGCGGGACAGGGGTTCAACGAGCAGTACTTC. This rearrangement joins TRBV7-2 to TRBJ2-7; 10 bases map to TRBD1. Germline V gene sequence: CDR1 SGHTA, CDR2 FQGNSA. The CDR3 runs 15 residues. V shed 0 bases, J shed 5 bases, and the junction held 4 bases outside the gene matches. The complete variable domain, with remaining parts taken from reference TRBV7-2 and TRBJ2-7, reads GAGVSQSPSNKVTEKGKDVELRCDPISGHTALYWYRQSLGQGLEFLIYFQGNSAPDKSGLPSDRFSAERTGGSVSTLTIQRTQQEDSAVYLCASSLAGQGFNEQYFGPGTRLTVT.

This clone was found once. CDR3 sequence (DNA): TGTGCCAGCAGCTTGACAGCCCCAGGCTACGAGCAGTACTTC. Translation gives CASSLTAPGYEQYF. The rearrangement uses TRBV27 and TRBJ2-7, with a weak D call TRBD1 (5 bases). The germline V gene has CDR1 MNHEY and CDR2 SMNVEV (reference sequence). V was cut by 6 bases and J by 3 bases, with 15 bases left in between. The CDR3 consists of 14 residues.

V and J are TRBV4-2 and TRBJ2-5, with TRBD2 matching over 7 bases. The last part of the DNA fits TRBJ2-7 better; the J call may be wrong. The CDR3 consists of 15 residues. Germline CDR1 is LGHNA and CDR2 is YNFKEQ. The DNA of the CDR3 is TGTGCCAGCAGCCAAGGGGGCGGGGGCTCCTACGAGCAGTACTTC. Translation gives CASSQGGGGSYEQYF.

CDR3 in DNA: TGTGCCAGCAGCCAACGGAACCTACCCCGAGGCGGCTACACCTTC. It codes for CASSQRNLPRGGYTF. This chain links TRBV4-2 with TRBJ1-2, with unresolved D. The V gene lost 2 bases and the J gene lost 8 bases, with 18 bases spanning the gap. The CDR3 loop spans 15 amino acids. CDR1 and CDR2 from the germline V gene are LGHNA and YNFKEQ.

The rearrangement links TRBV29-1 to TRBJ2-2; no clear D gene. The CDR3 runs 11 residues. Trimming shortened V by 7 bases and J by 1 base, and 4 bases separated the two germline ends. Germline V gene data show CDR1 as SQVTM and CDR2 as ANQGSEA. Written as DNA, the CDR3 is TGCAGCGCCAGGAACACCGGGGAGCTGTTTTTT. Protein sequence: CSARNTGELFF.

The V call is TRBV11-2, the J call TRBJ2-3; no definite D call. V was cut by 1 base and J by 5 bases, with 13 bases left in between. Germline loops: CDR1 SGHAT, CDR2 FQNNGV. There are 15 residues in the CDR3. The CDR3 coding sequence is TGTGCCAGCAGCTTAGGTATGCTCGCAGGAGATACGCAGTATTTT. Protein product: CASSLGMLAGDTQYF.

This rearrangement joins TRBV7-9 to TRBJ2-1; weak D call: TRBD2 (6 bases). CDR3 length: 15 amino acids. CDR1 is SEHNR, CDR2 FQNEAQ, per germline (reference sequence). V was shortened by 2 bases and J by 7 bases, with 15 bases between the two germline ends. The CDR3 DNA is TGTGCCAGCAGCTTACCGGGGGTTCCCGGGAATGAGCAGTTCTTC. Residues: CASSLPGVPGNEQFF.

The V call is TRBV30, the J call TRBJ1-5; TRBD1 might be the D (6 bases). V lost 4 bases, J lost 2 bases, and 15 bases lay in between. The CDR3 loop spans 15 amino acids. CDR1 and CDR2 (germline): GTSNPN, SVGIG (reference sequence). The CDR3 is CAWTSDSFGNQPQHF. CDR3 nucleotide sequence: TGTGCCTGGACGTCGGACAGCTTCGGCAATCAGCCCCAGCATTTT.

J is TRBJ1-6 and V is TRBV4-3, with 7 bases identical to TRBD1. The CDR3 spans 14 residues. Germline V gives CDR1 LGHNA, CDR2 YSLEER. J was trimmed by 6 bases and V by 4 bases; bases with no gene match: 3. In nucleotides, the CDR3 is TGCGCCAGCAGCCTGGGACAGAGTAATTCACCCCTCCACTTT. It encodes CASSLGQSNSPLHF.